This is a list of T cell receptor beta chains from one sample in a study of blood T cell repertoires in COVID-19. Produced via immunoSEQ multiplex PCR; TCRdb's table is partial and in-frame only. The data show 55,000 to 70,000 clones, about 78% seen once. Material: peripheral blood. These receptors came from a human donor in a cohort sampled during active COVID-19. The CDR3 runs from the conserved cysteine through the conserved F or W. The D gene is left open where the match is weak. Where a row states a size, it is once, few, many or the class of an expanded clone; other rows omit it.

clone size	V gene	J gene	D gene	CDR3 protein	CDR3 DNA
few	TRBV6-2/TRBV6-3	TRBJ1-6	NA	CASSYGPANSPLHF	TGTGCCAGCAGTTACGGGCCCGCTAATTCACCCCTCCACTTT
NA	TRBV11-1	TRBJ2-7	TRBD1	CASSLSLTGTGVAQYF	TGTGCCAGCAGCTTATCCCTCACCGGGACAGGGGTCGCGCAGTACTTC
NA	TRBV7-9	TRBJ2-7	TRBD2	CASSPRTSGVDGQYF	TGTGCCAGCAGCCCCCGGACTAGCGGGGTCGACGGGCAGTACTTC
NA	TRBV27	TRBJ1-4	TRBD1	CASSYPGQINEKLFF	TGTGCCAGCAGTTATCCGGGACAGATTAATGAAAAACTGTTTTTT
NA	TRBV24-1	TRBJ2-7	NA	CATSDPDRPYEQYF	TGTGCCACCAGTGATCCCGACAGACCCTACGAGCAGTACTTC
NA	TRBV19	TRBJ1-4	NA	CASSTRPTGREKLFF	TGTGCCAGTAGTACTCGACCCACTGGGAGGGAAAAACTGTTTTTT
few	TRBV30	TRBJ1-6	TRBD1	CAWSVPDRGLAPLHF	TGTGCCTGGAGTGTGCCTGACAGGGGCTTGGCACCCCTCCACTTT
NA	TRBV7-8	TRBJ1-2	TRBD1	CASSPDRVGYTF	TGTGCCAGCAGCCCGGACAGGGTTGGCTACACCTTC
NA	TRBV27	TRBJ1-5	TRBD1	CASSPDRGGNQPQHF	TGTGCCAGCAGTCCTGACAGGGGGGGCAATCAGCCCCAGCATTTT
NA	TRBV2	TRBJ2-7	NA	CASRPMIGLLSIDQYF	TGTGCCAGCAGACCCATGATAGGACTCTTATCAATTGATCAGTACTTC
few	TRBV5-4	TRBJ2-7	TRBD2	CASSLGTRYEQYF	TGTGCCAGCAGCTTAGGGACTAGGTACGAGCAGTACTTC
few	TRBV11-2	TRBJ1-2	TRBD1	CASSLGMTGISPNYGYTF	TGTGCCAGCAGCTTGGGGATGACAGGGATCTCCCCTAACTATGGCTACACCTTC
NA	TRBV7-9	TRBJ2-7	TRBD2	CASSFSQRGLAGSYEQYF	TGTGCCAGCAGCTTCTCCCAGCGAGGTCTAGCGGGGTCCTACGAGCAGTACTTC
NA	TRBV19	TRBJ1-2	NA	CASSTPDIFFYGYTF	TGTGCCAGTAGTACACCGGACATCTTCTTCTATGGCTACACCTTC
NA	TRBV27	TRBJ1-2	NA	CASSSRTGNYGYTF	TGTGCCAGCAGTTCTCGTACAGGGAATTATGGCTACACCTTC
NA	TRBV7-9	TRBJ2-5	NA	CASSSSVRETQYF	TGTGCCAGCAGCTCTAGTGTCCGGGAGACCCAGTACTTC
NA	TRBV27	TRBJ1-4	NA	CASSFIGGTNEKLFF	TGTGCCAGCAGTTTTATTGGGGGGACGAATGAAAAACTGTTTTTT
few	TRBV30	TRBJ2-7	TRBD2	CAWSVGFRGGEQYF	TGTGCCTGGAGTGTAGGGTTCCGCGGGGGCGAGCAGTACTTC
NA	TRBV7-2	TRBJ2-7	TRBD2	CASSKIAGVGEQYF	TGTGCCAGCAGTAAGATAGCGGGAGTTGGCGAGCAGTACTTC
few	TRBV30	TRBJ1-2	NA	CAWRREVRGYTF	TGTGCCTGGAGGAGGGAAGTGAGAGGCTACACCTTC
NA	TRBV28	TRBJ2-7	TRBD2	CASNLSGWYEQYF	TGTGCCAGCAATCTTAGCGGGTGGTACGAGCAGTACTTC
NA	TRBV29-1	TRBJ1-1	NA	CSVLNGKPEAFF	TGCAGCGTCTTAAACGGGAAACCTGAAGCTTTCTTT
NA	TRBV9	TRBJ2-1	TRBD2	CASSPTSGSYNEQFF	TGTGCCAGCAGCCCGACTAGCGGGAGCTACAATGAGCAGTTCTTC
NA	TRBV6-5	TRBJ1-2	TRBD1	CASRGTGEVYGYTF	TGTGCCAGCAGGGGGACAGGGGAGGTTTATGGCTACACCTTC
NA	TRBV6-6	TRBJ1-1	NA	CASSYTKTGINTEAFF	TGTGCCAGCAGTTACACCAAAACAGGAATCAACACTGAAGCTTTCTTT
few	TRBV19	TRBJ1-2	NA	CASSIQADGYTF	TGTGCCAGTAGTATACAGGCTGATGGCTACACCTTC
NA	TRBV4-3	TRBJ2-6	NA	CASSQVGGSGANVLTF	TGCGCCAGCAGCCAAGTCGGGGGCTCTGGGGCCAACGTCCTGACTTTC
NA	TRBV6-2/TRBV6-3	TRBJ2-7	NA	CASSQRGGEQYF	TGTGCCAGCAGCCAACGGGGTGGCGAGCAGTACTTC
NA	TRBV20-1	TRBJ1-1	NA	CSASRENTEAFF	TGCAGTGCTAGTCGCGAGAACACTGAAGCTTTCTTT
NA	TRBV4-3	TRBJ2-1	TRBD1	CASSQVPAGGITVEQFF	TGCGCCAGCAGCCAAGTCCCCGCAGGGGGCATTACTGTTGAGCAGTTCTTC
NA	TRBV7-2	TRBJ1-2	NA	CASSPRGGANYGYTF	TGTGCCAGCAGCCCGCGGGGGGGAGCTAACTATGGCTACACCTTC
NA	TRBV18	TRBJ1-2	NA	CASSPLQGYGYTF	TGTGCCAGCTCACCACTACAGGGCTATGGCTACACCTTC